This record concerns one T cell receptor beta chain sequence. Its antigen is currently not known. No base quality values were provided; no much bigger clone lies one nucleotide off. The library was obtained by the immunoSEQ multiplex PCR assay. RNA was extracted from all samples and reverse transcribed into cDNA as template for TCR sequencing. SuperScript III was used to make first-strand cDNA, primed with a 2:1 mix of oligo-dT and random hexamers. Amplification bias was assessed with a synthetic immune receptor repertoire, and residual bias was removed computationally. The study's processing was this. After raw reads were preprocessed to remove errors, the CDR3 was defined following IMGT conventions as running from the conserved cysteine to phenylalanine. Clonality was calculated as 1 minus Shannon entropy normalized by log2 of the number of productive unique TCRs. CD4 or CD8 identity of scalp clones was inferred by cross-referencing scalp TCRbeta sequences with sorted blood CD4 and CD8 repertoires. TCRdb mirrors the immuneACCESS table, restricted to in-frame sequences. Some clones are absent from its copies; in checked studies, under half trace to an unresolved V gene, and the reason for the others is unknown. V, J and clone size are taken as reported in that table, and D and trimming were inferred from the DNA itself. The sample includes 120,000 or so clones, with around 60% observed a single time. The ten biggest clones cover roughly 5% of the sample.

This record belongs to a study of CD8+ T cells in alopecia areata (dated by TCRdb to between 2017 and 2018). Context from the whole study: Treated patients were enrolled in an open-label pilot trial of oral tofacitinib, 5 to 10 mg twice daily, for moderate-to-severe alopecia areata. Tofacitinib was given for 6 to 18 months, followed by 6 months of follow-up off drug to assess delayed response and recurrence. The SALT score, which quantifies the percentage of affected scalp surface area, was used to measure disease severity in treated patients. In both human patients and the C3H/HeJ mouse model, the study applied high-throughput TCRbeta sequencing to look at T cell clonal expansion in alopecia areata. Human TCRbeta sequencing covered scalp tissue and sorted CD4+ and CD8+ peripheral blood T cells from patchy and totalis/universalis alopecia areata patients and healthy controls. Tofacitinib-treated patients had biopsies at baseline and at 4 and 24 weeks of treatment, with a later scalp biopsy in several patients. Scalp clonality was compared across normal scalp (n=4), patchy alopecia areata scalp (n=8), and alopecia totalis/universalis scalp (n=8). RNA was obtained with the PAXgene miRNA kit for fixed scalp, the miRNeasy kit for PBMCs, and the RNeasy kit for mouse skin. Amplification of TCRbeta CDR3 regions was done by immunoSEQ multiplex PCR using 35 Vbeta forward primers and 13 Jbeta reverse primers.

Overall results and qualifications from the work: Shared TCR sequences between patients were less evident than in mice, which may be partly attributable to HLA diversity in the patient population. Tofacitinib significantly lowered scalp clonality and the number of expanded CD8+ clones among the top 100 scalp clones. During tofacitinib treatment, many expanded lesional clones remained in scalp and blood, and this persistence may partly explain relapse after treatment is stopped. Unlike mouse skin, which is dominated by gammadelta T cells, normal human skin has resident alphabeta T cells that are also sequenced, and this complicates analysis of the scalp TCR repertoire. Because the treated cohort was small and had only one nonresponder, larger studies are needed to examine links between baseline CD8+ expansion and response. Lesional scalp, especially in alopecia totalis/universalis, showed higher clonality and more expanded CD8+ clones than normal scalp, suggesting antigenic drive.

The time point label here, explained by the study, means: around 4 weeks on oral tofacitinib. The meaning of the sample's treatment or condition label: oral pan-JAK inhibitor, 5-10 mg twice daily. From alopecia areata patients, peripheral blood was collected along with lesional scalp punch biopsies. PBMCs were separated by density centrifugation and stained for CD3, CD4 and CD8, after which CD4+ and CD8+ T cells were sorted on a FACSAria. The CDR3, from cysteine to phenylalanine, totals 16 residues. The sequence is cut down to CDR3 DNA, 48 bases in frame from base 1. The germline V gene (reference sequence) provides CDR1 SGHNT and CDR2 YYREEE. Trimming removed 3 bases from V and 2 bases from J; the gene matches leave 5 bases unexplained.

The sample was CD4+ T cells sorted from blood, taken at week 4, from a patient treated with tofacitinib. The V and J genes are TRBV5-4 and TRBJ2-7; TRBD2 matches 13 bases in the middle. The TCR comes from a human donor with alopecia areata. The DNA is as follows: TGTGCCAGCAGCTCCGGGACTAGCGGGGTTCCCTACGAGCAGTACTTC. Protein translation: CASSSGTSGVPYEQYF.